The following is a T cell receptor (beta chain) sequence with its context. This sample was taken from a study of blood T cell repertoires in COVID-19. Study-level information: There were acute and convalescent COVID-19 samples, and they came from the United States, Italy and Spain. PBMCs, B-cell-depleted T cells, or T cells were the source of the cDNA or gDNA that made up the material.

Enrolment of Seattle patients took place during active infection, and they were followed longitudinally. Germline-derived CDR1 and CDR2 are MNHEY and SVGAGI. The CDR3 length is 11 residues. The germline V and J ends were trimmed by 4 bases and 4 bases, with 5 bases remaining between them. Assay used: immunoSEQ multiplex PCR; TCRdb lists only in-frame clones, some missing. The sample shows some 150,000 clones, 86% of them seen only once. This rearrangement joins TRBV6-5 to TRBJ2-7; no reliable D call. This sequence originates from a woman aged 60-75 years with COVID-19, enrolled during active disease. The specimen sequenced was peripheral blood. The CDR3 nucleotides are TGTGCCAGCAGTTCAAAATACGAGCAGTACTTC. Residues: CASSSKYEQYF.